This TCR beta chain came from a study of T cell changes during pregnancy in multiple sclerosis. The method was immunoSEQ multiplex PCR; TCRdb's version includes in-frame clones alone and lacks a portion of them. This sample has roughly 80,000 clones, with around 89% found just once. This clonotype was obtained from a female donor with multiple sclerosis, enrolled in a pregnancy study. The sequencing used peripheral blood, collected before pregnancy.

CDR3 DNA sequence: TGCGCCAGCAGCGGGACTAGCGGGGTGAGCACAGATACGCAGTATTTT. Translation: CASSGTSGVSTDTQYF. The rearrangement joins TRBV10-2 to TRBJ2-3; 13 bases align to TRBD2. J was trimmed by 0 bases and V by 6 bases; bases with no gene match: 3. The CDR3 spans 16 residues. Germline CDR1 WSHSY, CDR2 SAAADI.